Reported below is one T cell receptor beta chain. What it binds is not known. These data are taken from a study of cytomegalovirus exposure and HLA in healthy donors. Across the study: From HLA-typed donors, an early data release held tens of millions of unique TCRs.

PCR used 60 Vbeta primers and 13 Jbeta primers. The protocol was immunoSEQ multiplex PCR, while the TCRdb copy is restricted to in-frame clones and leaves out a portion. The sample shows about 37,000 clones, 68% of them seen only once. Germline lookup yields CDR1 MNHNS and CDR2 SASEGT. The CDR3 consists of 16 residues. Trimming pared 3 bases from V and 3 bases from J, leaving 16 bases between. Study-wide results and caveats: Rare TCR sequences predominated, though certain public TCRs were found in many donors. Several of the most significant clusters appeared, in a later analysis, to be linked to common viral pathogens.

The specimen was PBMCs. This chain uses TRBV6-1 with TRBJ2-3, with D maybe TRBD2 (6 bases). The TCR comes from a man aged 35 to 55 in good health and CMV-seronegative. The CDR3 DNA reads TGTGCCAGCAGTGATATAATGGGGCTAGCGACAGATACGCAGTATTTT. It yields the protein CASSDIMGLATDTQYF.